This is a list of T cell receptor beta chains from one sample in a study of T cell responses to AZD1222 COVID-19 vaccine. The assay was immunoSEQ multiplex PCR, and TCRdb's table has in-frame clones only and misses some. The sample lists 240,000 or so clones, 85% to 95% occurring once. This specimen was peripheral blood, taken on day 0 of AZD1222 vaccination. All receptors come from an adult in good health. Each CDR3 is given with its conserved first and last residue. D genes are given only for firm matches.

j_call: TRBJ1-3; v_call: TRBV10-3; d_call: TRBD1; cdr3_nt: TGTGCCACGGAGCTCCGGGACAGAAAAGATGGAAACACCATATATTTT; cdr3_aa: CATELRDRKDGNTIYF
j_call: TRBJ1-1; v_call: TRBV10-1; d_call: TRBD1; cdr3_nt: TGCGCCAGCAGCCGGGACAGGGGTTACGGTGAAGCTTTCTTT; cdr3_aa: CASSRDRGYGEAFF
j_call: TRBJ1-1; v_call: TRBV10-3; d_call: TRBD1; cdr3_nt: TGTGCCATCAGTGAAAGAGGGCCAGGGGGGAACACTGAAGCTTTCTTT; cdr3_aa: CAISERGPGGNTEAFF
j_call: TRBJ2-7; v_call: TRBV6-5; d_call: TRBD1; cdr3_nt: TGTGCCAGCCGGGACAGGCCCAACGAGCAGTACTTC; cdr3_aa: CASRDRPNEQYF
j_call: TRBJ2-7; v_call: TRBV29-1; d_call: NA; cdr3_nt: TGCAGCGTTGATCTGGGCAGGGGCTTCTACGAGCAGTACTTC; cdr3_aa: CSVDLGRGFYEQYF
j_call: TRBJ2-4; v_call: TRBV21-1; d_call: NA; cdr3_nt: TGTGCCAGCAGCTTCGTTCAACTAGCTAAAAACATTCAGTACTTC; cdr3_aa: CASSFVQLAKNIQYF
j_call: TRBJ2-7; v_call: TRBV30; d_call: NA; cdr3_nt: TGTGCCTGGAGTGTCGGTAGAAACGAGCAGTACTTC; cdr3_aa: CAWSVGRNEQYF
j_call: TRBJ1-1; v_call: TRBV5-6; d_call: TRBD1; cdr3_nt: TGTGCCAGCAGCTTACAAAAACAGGGGGCCCTTGACACTGAAGCTTTCTTT; cdr3_aa: CASSLQKQGALDTEAFF
j_call: TRBJ2-3; v_call: TRBV7-9; d_call: NA; cdr3_nt: TGTGCCAGCAGCCCGGCCCGGGCTCAGACGACGGATACGCAGTATTTT; cdr3_aa: CASSPARAQTTDTQYF
j_call: TRBJ2-7; v_call: TRBV28; d_call: TRBD1; cdr3_nt: TGTGCCAGCAGGACAGGGTCCCGCCTCTACGAGCAGTACTTC; cdr3_aa: CASRTGSRLYEQYF